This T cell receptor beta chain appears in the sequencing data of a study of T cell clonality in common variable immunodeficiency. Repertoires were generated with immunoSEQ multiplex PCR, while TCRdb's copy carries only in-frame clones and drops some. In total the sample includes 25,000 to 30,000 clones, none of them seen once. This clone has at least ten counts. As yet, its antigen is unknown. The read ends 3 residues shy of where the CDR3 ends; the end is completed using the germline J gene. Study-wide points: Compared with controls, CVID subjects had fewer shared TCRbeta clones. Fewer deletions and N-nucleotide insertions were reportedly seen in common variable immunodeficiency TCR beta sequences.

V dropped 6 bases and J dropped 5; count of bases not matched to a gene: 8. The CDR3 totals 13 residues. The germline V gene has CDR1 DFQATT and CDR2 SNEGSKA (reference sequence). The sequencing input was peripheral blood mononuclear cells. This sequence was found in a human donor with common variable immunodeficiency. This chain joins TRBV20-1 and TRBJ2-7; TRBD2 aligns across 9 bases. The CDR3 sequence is CSALAGRLDEQYF. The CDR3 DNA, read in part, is TGCAGTGCCCTAGCGGGAAGGCTGGACGAG.